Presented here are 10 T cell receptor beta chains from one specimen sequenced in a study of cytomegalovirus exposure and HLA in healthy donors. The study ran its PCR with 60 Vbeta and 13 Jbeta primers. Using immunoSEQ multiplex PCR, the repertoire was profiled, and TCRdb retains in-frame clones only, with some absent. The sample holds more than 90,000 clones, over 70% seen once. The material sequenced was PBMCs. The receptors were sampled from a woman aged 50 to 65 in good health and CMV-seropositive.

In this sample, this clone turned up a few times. The CDR3 DNA sequence: TGTGCCAGCAGCCTAGACAGAGATGAAAAACTGTTTTTT. Protein product: CASSLDRDEKLFF. The genes are TRBV7-2 and TRBJ1-4, with D perhaps TRBD1 (5 bases). V shed 5 bases and J shed 6 bases, with 10 bases lying between them. Germline lookup yields CDR1 SGHTA and CDR2 FQGNSA. This CDR3 contains 13 residues. Filled out from reference TRBV7-2 and TRBJ1-4, the complete variable domain reads GAGVSQSPSNKVTEKGKDVELRCDPISGHTALYWYRQSLGQGLEFLIYFQGNSAPDKSGLPSDRFSAERTGGSVSTLTIQRTQQEDSAVYLCASSLDRDEKLFFGSGTQLSVL.

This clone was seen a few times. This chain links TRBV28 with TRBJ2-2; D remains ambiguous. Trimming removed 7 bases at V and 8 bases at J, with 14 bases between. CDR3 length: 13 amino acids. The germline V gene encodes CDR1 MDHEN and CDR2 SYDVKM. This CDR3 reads CASTSPGRGELFF. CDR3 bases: TGTGCCAGCACTTCCCCGGGTAGGGGGGAGCTGTTTTTT.

CDR3 region: CASTTTWRRYTDTQYF. The DNA of the CDR3 is TGTGCCAGCACCACCACCTGGCGGAGATACACAGATACGCAGTATTTT. J is TRBJ2-3 and V is TRBV25-1; no firm D call. The CDR3 totals 16 residues. The ends were cut back, 7 bases at V and 2 bases at J, with 19 bases in the middle. Germline-derived CDR1 and CDR2 are MGHDK and SYGVNS.

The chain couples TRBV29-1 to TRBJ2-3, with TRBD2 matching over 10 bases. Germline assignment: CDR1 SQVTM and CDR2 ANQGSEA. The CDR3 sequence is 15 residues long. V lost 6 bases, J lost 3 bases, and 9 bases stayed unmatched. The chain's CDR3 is CSVKRAGGITDTQYF. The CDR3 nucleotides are TGCAGCGTGAAGCGAGCGGGGGGGATAACAGATACGCAGTATTTT.

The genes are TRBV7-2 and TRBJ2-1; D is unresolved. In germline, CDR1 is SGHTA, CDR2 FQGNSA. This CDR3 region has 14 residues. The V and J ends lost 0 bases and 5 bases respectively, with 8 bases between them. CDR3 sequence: CASSLAGHHNEQFF. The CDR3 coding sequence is TGTGCCAGCAGCTTAGCGGGCCACCACAATGAGCAGTTCTTC.

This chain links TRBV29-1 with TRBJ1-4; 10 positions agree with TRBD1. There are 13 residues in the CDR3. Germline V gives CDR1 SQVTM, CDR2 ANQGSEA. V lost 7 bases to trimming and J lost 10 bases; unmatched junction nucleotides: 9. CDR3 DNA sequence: TGCAGCGCTTCCGGGACAGGGGAAGGAAAACTGTTTTTT. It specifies CSASGTGEGKLFF.

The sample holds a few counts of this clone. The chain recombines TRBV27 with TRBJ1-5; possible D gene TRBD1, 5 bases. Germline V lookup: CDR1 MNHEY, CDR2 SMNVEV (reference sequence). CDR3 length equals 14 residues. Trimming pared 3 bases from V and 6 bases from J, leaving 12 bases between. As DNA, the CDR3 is TGTGCCAGCAGTTTTGGGCAGGGAGGTCAGCCCCAGCATTTT. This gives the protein CASSFGQGGQPQHF.

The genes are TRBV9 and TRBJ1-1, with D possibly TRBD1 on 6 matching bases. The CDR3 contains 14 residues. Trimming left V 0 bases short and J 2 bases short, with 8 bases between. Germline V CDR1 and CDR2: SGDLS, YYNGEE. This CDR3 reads CASSVEGGNTEAFF. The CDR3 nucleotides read TGTGCCAGCAGCGTAGAAGGGGGTAACACTGAAGCTTTCTTT.

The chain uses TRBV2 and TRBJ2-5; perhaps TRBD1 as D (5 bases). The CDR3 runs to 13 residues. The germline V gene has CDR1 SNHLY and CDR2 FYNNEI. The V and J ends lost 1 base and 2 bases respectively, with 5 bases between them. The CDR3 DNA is TGTGCCAGCAGTGAAGACAGGCAAGAGACCCAGTACTTC. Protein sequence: CASSEDRQETQYF.

The chain's CDR3 is CASSESKGGGNEQFF. Written as DNA, the CDR3 is TGCGCCAGCAGTGAGTCGAAGGGGGGGGGCAATGAGCAGTTCTTC. V usage is TRBV10-1 and J usage is TRBJ2-1, with a possible D match to TRBD2 (7 bases). The CDR3 loop spans 15 amino acids. V gave up 0 bases and J gave up 6 bases, with 12 bases separating them. Per germline, CDR1 WNHNN and CDR2 SYGVQD (reference sequence).